This T cell receptor (beta chain) was identified during a study of CD8 T cells in ankylosing spondylitis. CDR3 length equals 15 residues. V lost 1 base to trimming and J lost 4 bases; unmatched junction nucleotides: 5. Germline-derived CDR1 and CDR2 are LGHDT and YNNKEL (reference sequence). A few counts support this clonotype. Each CDR3 protein gets one entry after TCRdb re-called the 5' RACE reads with MiXCR. This table holds 350,000 to 450,000 distinct CDR3 sequences, around 20% found once. The sample was blood, either unsorted or a sorted T cell fraction (not recorded which). The receptor was isolated from a male donor with ankylosing spondylitis or in good health (not recorded which). This chain connects TRBV3-1 to TRBJ2-7; 9 bases match TRBD1. CDR3 DNA: TGTGCCAGCAGCCAAGGGGAGACAGGGGGGTACGAGCAGTACTTC. Encoded protein: CASSQGETGGYEQYF.